This T cell receptor (beta chain) comes out of a study of cytomegalovirus exposure and HLA in healthy donors. The CDR3 is made up of 15 amino acids. Trimming took 3 bases from V and 4 from J, leaving 14 bases between them. Germline loops: CDR1 SGHTA, CDR2 FQGNSA. Findings of the study overall: V- and J-gene trimming in TCR beta was tied to a missense DCLRE1C variant by an analysis performed later. A later analysis reportedly found fewer N-insertions in an Asian-associated ancestry cluster than the roughly 680-donor mean. Rare sequences made up most TCRs, while some public TCRs were found in many donors. A few V segments could not be told apart, such as TRBV6-2 and TRBV6-3, and were left out.

The PCR employed 60 Vbeta primers together with 13 Jbeta primers. Sequencing used immunoSEQ multiplex PCR; TCRdb keeps in-frame clones, though not all of them. The data hold around 180,000 clones, with about four fifths observed a single time. A word on this clone: The antigen is not known.

This TCR came from a woman aged 50 to 65 in good health and CMV-seronegative. The specimen was PBMCs. The V call is TRBV7-2, the J call TRBJ2-3, with D possibly matching TRBD2 (5 bases). The CDR3 loop reads CASSLSSNRADTQYF. The CDR3 region has the DNA TGTGCCAGCAGCTTGTCTAGCAATAGGGCAGATACGCAGTATTTT.